This TCR beta chain was obtained from a study of PD-1 blockade in classical Hodgkin lymphoma (dated by TCRdb to the early 2020s). With respect to the entire study: Nivolumab dosing was 3 mg/kg intravenously every 2 weeks, continuing until either disease progression or unacceptable toxicity. A peripheral blood immune signature of response to PD-1 blockade in classical Hodgkin lymphoma was defined using TCR beta sequencing and CyTOF. Overall study results and their limits: Diversity was lower in patients who began nivolumab less than 1 year after ASCT, so these patients were left out of later analyses to avoid confounding by immune reconstitution. By C4D1, a significant rise was seen in CD4+ TCR diversity but not in CD8+ TCR diversity (p=0.0027 vs p=0.16), and the rise was most apparent among complete responders (p=0.02). Trial patients with a complete response had baseline diversity similar to that of newly diagnosed patients, while partial responders and progressors had significantly lower diversity. Only a single clinical trial cohort was studied, and what caused the repertoire differences, possibly disease activity or prior therapy, remained undefined. Baseline TCR diversity was reported as lower in newly diagnosed patients than in healthy donors, and lower still in relapsed/refractory patients.

Genomic DNA was extracted with the Qiagen DNeasy kit from unsorted PBMCs and from negatively selected CD4+ and CD8+ fractions. TCR beta CDR3 regions were amplified by immunoSEQ multiplex PCR using primers annealing to V and J segments. Amplification bias was minimized using a synthetic immune receptor repertoire, and residual bias was removed computationally after sequencing. Turning to the authors' computational methods: Repertoire diversity was quantified as the Shannon entropy index using custom Python scripts. The unsorted, CD4+ and CD8+ repertoires were each analyzed separately, with the exception of combined analyses, where CD4+ and CD8+ sequences were merged in silico. A clone was considered expanded if an increase in frequency of at least 2-fold after treatment relative to C1D1 was found, and a pseudocount of 0.5 was applied to clones undetected at baseline. Singleton clones were defined as clones with 0 or 1 copy at C1D1, and non-singleton clones were defined as clones with 2 or more copies. Clones expanded in unsorted samples were assigned a CD4+, CD8+ or unknown annotation through matching of protein sequences in sorted samples from the same patient. Wilcoxon tests were applied to paired samples to test diversity changes from C1D1 to C4D1. What TCRdb holds here is the immuneACCESS table cut down to in-frame rearrangements. Part of the clones is not present; checked against another copy, under half of the missing clones reflect an unresolved V gene, and the others are unexplained. That table is the source of V, J and clone size, and D and trimming were worked out from the DNA. The sample records approximately 90,000 clones, 83% of which are singletons. Over 15% of the sample lies in the top ten.

Per the germline V gene, KGHSH is the CDR1 and LQKENI is the CDR2. V is pruned by 5 bases and J by 3 bases, leaving 9 bases of the junction without a gene match. Including the terminal cysteine and phenylalanine, the CDR3 comprises 16 residues. Only the CDR3 DNA is retained, 48 bases long and in frame from the first base. The time point label, as the study defines it: cycle 4 day 1 (C4D1), after more than five weeks of nivolumab. Relapse after autologous stem cell transplantation had occurred in all trial patients, and cohorts A, B and C were distinguished by prior brentuximab vedotin exposure. The trial cohort comprised 56 patients with relapsed/refractory classical Hodgkin lymphoma whose best overall responses were complete response, partial response or progressive disease. In the multi-cohort phase II CheckMate 205 trial, trial patients received single-agent nivolumab. An independent review committee assessed best overall response by applying the 2007 International Working Group response criteria. Trial PBMCs were collected just before the start of nivolumab (C1D1) and during therapy at cycle 2 day 1 and cycle 4 day 1. After peripheral blood was drawn into 8 mL Vacutainer Cell Preparation Tubes, PBMCs were isolated by centrifugation and then cryopreserved.

A word on this clone: Its cognate antigen has yet to be identified. No much larger clone is present one base from it, and per-base qualities are unavailable.

The sequence links TRBV18 to TRBJ2-1; a stretch of 8 junction bases matches TRBD2. The receptor was isolated from a human donor with classical Hodgkin lymphoma. The source material was peripheral blood mononuclear cells (PBMCs), sampled before the fourth cycle of nivolumab. This receptor carries the CDR3 CASSWGAGVGYNEQFF. Here is the DNA: TGTGCCAGCTCATGGGGAGCGGGAGTCGGCTACAATGAGCAGTTCTTC.